This passage covers 10 T cell receptor beta chains from one sample sequenced in a study of T-cell reconstitution after alpha-beta-depleted transplantation in children. For TCRbeta, the library was prepared with unique molecular identifiers. One entry per CDR3 protein results from TCRdb running MiXCR on the PCR reads. The sample consists of hundreds of thousands of distinct CDR3 sequences, about an eighth of them appearing once. The sequenced sample was PBMCs, obtained before TCRalphabeta/CD19-depleted stem cell transplant. The receptor source for this set is a girl aged 2-15 years with congenital amegakaryocytic thrombocytopenia, due to receive a stem cell transplant.

This clonotype was seen repeatedly, ten times or more. The chain joins TRBV5-1 to TRBJ2-7; TRBD2 is a possible D gene (6 bases). Trimming took off 2 bases at V and 6 bases at J, with 12 bases between the two ends. Germline loops: CDR1 SGHRS, CDR2 YFSETQ. The CDR3 length is 13 residues. CDR3 nucleotides: TGCGCCAGCAGCTTTGCGGGACTCCCCGAGCAGTACTTC. Translated: CASSFAGLPEQYF.

The rearrangement joins TRBV7-8 to TRBJ2-5; 7 bases map to TRBD1. The length of the CDR3 is 17 residues. CDR1 is SGHVS and CDR2 is FQNEAQ in the germline V gene. V shed 5 bases and J 3 bases; nucleotides not matched to a gene: 15. Written as DNA, the CDR3 is TGTGCCAGCAGCAAGGACAGGTTTAGTAGCTGGGAAGAGACCCAGTACTTC. It translates to CASSKDRFSSWEETQYF.

This clonotype was seen at least ten times. V and J are TRBV5-1 and TRBJ2-1; 10 bases are a match to TRBD2. The CDR3 totals 16 residues. The V and J ends lost 4 bases and 4 bases, in that order; junction bases with no gene match: 8. Germline V gene lookup returns CDR1 SGHRS and CDR2 YFSETQ. The CDR3 DNA follows: TGCGCCAGCAGCCTTACCACTAGCGGGGCTTACAATGAGCAGTTCTTC. Its translation is CASSLTTSGAYNEQFF.

This clonotype was counted only a few times. The V and J genes are TRBV10-3 and TRBJ2-5; TRBD2 matches 10 bases. Germline-derived CDR1 and CDR2 are ENHRY and SYGVKD. V was pared by 10 bases and J by 3 bases, with 8 bases of the junction left unmatched. This CDR3 has 14 amino acids. The CDR3 DNA reads as TGTGCCACCCGGACTAGCGGCCCGGAAGAGACCCAGTACTTC. It translates to CATRTSGPEETQYF.

This clonotype turned up a few times. This rearrangement joins TRBV2 to TRBJ1-3; maybe TRBD1 (5 bases). The germline V gene encodes CDR1 SNHLY and CDR2 FYNNEI. V was cut by 4 bases and J by 4 bases, with 11 bases left in between. The CDR3 extends over 14 amino acids. CDR3: CASSAEGQGNTIYF. CDR3 nucleotides: TGTGCCAGCAGTGCAGAGGGGCAAGGAAACACCATATATTTT.

The table lists this clonotype with a few counts. CDR3 sequence reads: CASSLLPSGSRIETQYF. The CDR3 DNA is TGCGCCAGCAGCTTACTCCCTAGCGGGAGTAGGATAGAGACCCAGTACTTC. The chain combines TRBV5-1 with TRBJ2-5, with 10 bases identical to TRBD2. Germline V lookup: CDR1 SGHRS, CDR2 YFSETQ. J gave up 4 bases and V 2 bases, and 11 bases lay outside the gene matches. CDR3 length equals 17 residues.

The chain carries TRBV5-1 and TRBJ2-1; 8 bases fit TRBD2. This CDR3 comprises 16 residues. Trimming cost V 4 bases and J 3 bases; bases outside gene matches: 9. Germline CDR1 reads SGHRS; CDR2 reads YFSETQ. CDR3 protein: CASSRERGGNYNEQFF. For the CDR3, the DNA is TGCGCCAGCAGCAGAGAGCGCGGGGGGAACTACAATGAGCAGTTCTTC.

The genes are TRBV24-1 and TRBJ2-7; 11 bases are shared with TRBD2. Trimming removed 2 bases from V and 3 bases from J; junction bases left unmatched: 5. Germline-derived CDR1 and CDR2 are KGHDR and SFDVKD. The CDR3 covers 16 residues. This CDR3 reads CATSDSTGTSGYEQYF. CDR3 bases: TGTGCCACCAGTGATTCGACTGGGACTAGCGGCTACGAGCAGTACTTC.

This clonotype was observed many times. The rearrangement joins TRBV20-1 to TRBJ2-3; D tentatively fits TRBD1 or TRBD2 (5 bases each). The CDR3 sequence is 15 residues long. The ends were cut back, 1 base at V and 2 bases at J, with 13 bases in the middle. Germline lookup yields CDR1 DFQATT and CDR2 SNEGSKA (reference sequence). Here the CDR3 DNA reads TGCAGTGCTAGAGCTTCGGGACGGATCACAGATACGCAGTATTTT. Translated, it gives CSARASGRITDTQYF.

Concerning this clonotype itself: A clone one base away is much larger, so this may be a read error. V gene TRBV5-1 combines with J gene TRBJ2-7; TRBD1 might be the D (6 bases). This CDR3 region has 13 residues. Germline values: CDR1 SGHRS, CDR2 YFSETQ. V was trimmed by 4 bases and J by 3 bases, leaving 11 bases between them. CDR3 nucleotide sequence: TGCGCCAGCAGCACTGACAGGTACTACGAGCAGTACTTC. Its translation is CASSTDRYYEQYF.